This T cell receptor beta chain was sequenced during a study of T cell repertoires in cytomegalovirus infection. The overall study: In public TCR beta signatures, there were indications of both CMV infection and matching HLA type. Findings and limits, study-wide: Summed public TCR beta family frequency identified CMV carriers bearing the relevant HLA.

A note on this clonotype: Its target is unknown.

Germline V gene sequence: CDR1 MNHEY, CDR2 SVGEGT. Trimming shortened V by 5 bases and J by 2 bases, and 16 bases separated the two germline ends. The CDR3 is 15 residues long. MiXCR was run by TCRdb on the reads, yielding one entry per CDR3 protein. The data show 250,000 to 300,000 distinct CDR3 sequences, 20% to 25% seen once. The V call is TRBV6-2 or TRBV6-3, the J call TRBJ2-7; D is unclear. The sample in question was cultured PBMCs, obtained from culture after CMV antigen stimulation. This receptor was taken from a human donor in good health (CMV status not recorded). Some clones in this sample may be carry-over from other donors' samples. CDR3 DNA: TGTGCCAGCAGTCAAACCGGGCCACGGCCCTACGAGCAGTACTTC. The encoded protein is CASSQTGPRPYEQYF.